The next 23 T cell receptor beta chains were all read from a single sample in a study of technical replicates of blood from several donors. Libraries were prepared by immunoSEQ multiplex PCR; TCRdb keeps only in-frame clonotypes and omits some of them. Among around 53,000 clones, 70% to 90% were seen once, and the ten largest hold over 5%. The sequenced sample was PBMCs. The receptors derive from a human donor in good health. Some clones in this sample may be carry-over from other donors' samples.

The genes are TRBV4-3 and TRBJ2-1; no clear D. The V and J ends lost 5 bases and 7 bases respectively, with 9 bases between them. CDR3 size: 12 residues. Germline assignment: CDR1 LGHNA and CDR2 YSLEER. CDR3 nucleotides: TGCGCCAGCAGCAACATACGTAATGAGCAGTTCTTC. Translating gives CASSNIRNEQFF.

V gene TRBV4-1 combines with J gene TRBJ2-5; 12 bases match TRBD2. The CDR3 has 15 residues. The germline gives CDR1 MGHRA, CDR2 YSYEKL. V lost 1 base to trimming and J lost 4 bases; unmatched junction nucleotides: 1. Here the CDR3 DNA reads TGCGCCAGCAGCCAAGCGACTAGCGGGAGAGAGACCCAGTACTTC. It encodes CASSQATSGRETQYF.

The V and J genes are TRBV6-1 and TRBJ1-2; D perhaps matches TRBD1 (5 bases). In germline, CDR1 is MNHNS, CDR2 SASEGT. This CDR3 spans 15 amino acids. With 4 bases removed from V and 2 bases from J, the gap between germline ends came to 14 bases. In DNA form, the CDR3 reads TGTGCCAGCAGTGGGGGCCGGGCGGTAAACTATGGCTACACCTTC. Amino acids: CASSGGRAVNYGYTF.

This chain joins TRBV25-1 and TRBJ2-3; the match to TRBD2 covers 8 bases. There are 16 residues in the CDR3. The V gene end was trimmed by 4 bases and the J gene end by 1 base; junction bases not matched to a gene: 7. CDR1 is MGHDK, CDR2 SYGVNS, per germline. In nucleotides, the CDR3 is TGTGCCAGCAGTGCCACACTAGCGGTACGCACAGATACGCAGTATTTT. Protein: CASSATLAVRTDTQYF. Drawing the rest from reference TRBV25-1 and TRBJ2-3, the complete variable domain is EADIYQTPRYLVIGTGKKITLECSQTMGHDKMYWYQQDPGMELHLIHYSYGVNSTEKGDLSSESTVSRIRTEHFPLTLESARPSHTSQYLCASSATLAVRTDTQYFGPGTRLTVL.

Only one count was recorded for this clone. The CDR3 DNA reads as TGCAGCGTTGTCCGACTAGCGGGAGCAAATGAGCAGTTCTTC. It encodes CSVVRLAGANEQFF. The V gene is TRBV29-1, the J gene TRBJ2-1; 12 bases align to TRBD2. V lost 4 bases to trimming and J lost 7 bases; unmatched junction nucleotides: 5. The CDR3 covers 14 residues. Looked up from germline, CDR1 is SQVTM and CDR2 is ANQGSEA.

This clone showed up just a few times. The gene calls are TRBV15 and TRBJ1-2; D possibly corresponds to TRBD1 (5 bases). Germline V gives CDR1 LNHNV, CDR2 YYDKDF (reference sequence). The CDR3 loop spans 18 amino acids. Trimming took off 0 bases at V and 2 bases at J, with 19 bases between the two ends. The CDR3 sequence is CATSRDQPGGRGNYGYTF. Written as DNA, the CDR3 is TGTGCCACCAGCAGAGATCAGCCAGGCGGAAGGGGAAACTATGGCTACACCTTC.

The chain is built from TRBV7-2 and TRBJ2-2; D perhaps matches TRBD2 (6 bases). Germline CDR1 and CDR2: SGHTA and FQGNSA. The CDR3 length is 15 residues. Trimming cost V 6 bases and J 4 bases, with 15 bases left between them. The CDR3 loop reads CASRRGGAGTGELFF. The CDR3 DNA reads as TGTGCCAGCAGGCGAGGAGGGGCGGGCACCGGGGAGCTGTTTTTT.

The V gene is TRBV4-3, the J gene TRBJ1-2; 7 bases match TRBD1. The CDR3 is made up of 16 amino acids. After removal of 0 bases from V and 6 bases from J, the junction contained 10 bases not matched to a gene. Germline V CDR1 and CDR2: LGHNA, YSLEER. The CDR3 loop is CASSQDAGQRLDGYTF. In DNA form, the CDR3 reads TGCGCCAGCAGCCAAGACGCGGGACAGAGGCTCGATGGCTACACCTTC.

This clone was seen just once. The chain combines TRBV7-2 with TRBJ2-5; 12 bases are shared with TRBD2. The CDR3 runs 16 residues. With 2 bases clipped from V and 4 bases from J, the junction kept 5 bases outside the gene matches. Germline-derived CDR1 and CDR2 are SGHTA and FQGNSA. The CDR3 sequence: CASSLRLAGVRETQYF. The CDR3 bases are TGTGCCAGCAGCTTAAGACTAGCGGGAGTACGAGAGACCCAGTACTTC. Drawing the rest from reference TRBV7-2 and TRBJ2-5, the complete variable domain is GAGVSQSPSNKVTEKGKDVELRCDPISGHTALYWYRQSLGQGLEFLIYFQGNSAPDKSGLPSDRFSAERTGGSVSTLTIQRTQQEDSAVYLCASSLRLAGVRETQYFGPGTRLLVL.

V gene TRBV14 combines with J gene TRBJ2-3; perhaps TRBD1 as D (5 bases). Germline loops: CDR1 SGHDN, CDR2 FVKESK. The V and J ends lost 0 bases and 8 bases respectively, with 18 bases between them. The length of the CDR3 is 16 residues. This CDR3 is CASSQESTLSQGTQYF. CDR3 nucleotide sequence: TGTGCCAGCAGCCAAGAAAGTACATTAAGCCAGGGTACGCAGTATTTT. The whole variable domain, filled in from reference TRBV14 and TRBJ2-3, reads EAGVTQFPSHSVIEKGQTVTLRCDPISGHDNLYWYRRVMGKEIKFLLHFVKESKQDESGMPNNRFLAERTGGTYSTLKVQPAELEDSGVYFCASSQESTLSQGTQYFGPGTRLTVL.

This clone was picked up one time. In DNA form, the CDR3 reads TGTGCCAGCGGAAGAACAGGGGCCGTCTACACCTTC. Translation: CASGRTGAVYTF. The genes are TRBV11-3 and TRBJ1-2; TRBD1 agrees at 7 bases. Germline assignment: CDR1 SGHNT and CDR2 YENEEA. The CDR3 is 12 amino acids. V was clipped by 8 bases and J by 10 bases; unmatched bases: 10.

This chain joins TRBV6-6 and TRBJ2-3; D gene unclear. V was cut by 4 bases and J by 2 bases, with 7 bases left in between. Germline CDR1 reads MNHNY; CDR2 reads SVGAGI (reference sequence). The CDR3 has 13 residues. In nucleotides, the CDR3 is TGTGCCAGCAGTTTGACTCCCACAGATACGCAGTATTTT. Its translation is CASSLTPTDTQYF.

The rearrangement joins TRBV15 to TRBJ2-7, with D tentatively TRBD2 (7 bases). CDR3 size: 14 residues. Trimming took 0 bases from V and 6 from J, leaving 12 bases between them. The V gene's germline CDR1 is LNHNV and CDR2 YYDKDF (reference sequence). The CDR3 loop reads CATSRDGGAGEQYF. The CDR3, as DNA: TGTGCCACCAGCAGAGATGGGGGGGCGGGCGAGCAGTACTTC.

The rearrangement links TRBV7-3 to TRBJ2-7; TRBD2 agrees at 9 bases. Per germline, CDR1 SGHTA and CDR2 FQGTGA. Trimming at V came to 2 bases and at J to 6 bases, leaving 8 bases not matched to a gene. There are 15 residues in the CDR3. CDR3 bases: TGTGCCAGCAGCTTAGACTCGGCGGGAGGGCCCGAGCAGTACTTC. This translates into CASSLDSAGGPEQYF. The entire variable domain, with the rest obtained from reference TRBV7-3 and TRBJ2-7, is as follows: GAGVSQTPSNKVTEKGKYVELRCDPISGHTALYWYRQSLGQGPEFLIYFQGTGAADDSGLPNDRFFAVRPEGSVSTLKIQRTERGDSAVYLCASSLDSAGGPEQYFGPGTRLTVT.

The CDR3 DNA is TGCGCCAGCAGTCAGCGGGGTCTTCAGCCCCAGCATTTT. Encoded protein: CASSQRGLQPQHF. The chain is built from TRBV23-1 and TRBJ1-5; D is uncertain. TRBV23-1 is labeled an ORF, and its function is uncertain. This CDR3 is 13 amino acids long. Trimming removed 3 bases from V and 6 bases from J, with 9 bases in between.

J is TRBJ1-4 and V is TRBV4-2; 7 positions agree with TRBD1. Germline loops: CDR1 LGHNA, CDR2 YNFKEQ. The CDR3 is 14 residues long. Unmatched junction bases numbered 5, after V lost 5 bases and J lost 5 bases. CDR3 region: CASSTGEANEKLFF. The DNA for the CDR3 is TGTGCCAGCAGCACAGGGGAAGCCAATGAAAAACTGTTTTTT.

The gene calls are TRBV4-2 and TRBJ1-2; tentatively, D is TRBD1 (6 bases). Trimming pared 1 base from V and 4 bases from J, leaving 13 bases between. CDR1 is LGHNA and CDR2 is YNFKEQ in the germline V gene. CDR3 length: 15 amino acids. In nucleotides, the CDR3 is TGTGCCAGCAGCCAAGCAGGGGTTATTAGCTATGGCTACACCTTC. Its translation is CASSQAGVISYGYTF.

V is TRBV15 and J is TRBJ2-7; 8 bases are shared with TRBD2. The CDR3 loop spans 17 amino acids. J was trimmed by 2 bases and V by 0 bases; bases with no gene match: 9. Germline V gene sequence: CDR1 LNHNV, CDR2 YYDKDF (reference sequence). The DNA for the CDR3 is TGTGCCACCAGCAGAGATCCCCCGGGACTAGTCCCCTACGAGCAGTACTTC. Its translation: CATSRDPPGLVPYEQYF.

This clone has just one count. This chain joins TRBV15 and TRBJ1-6; 8 nucleotides line up with TRBD1. Germline CDR1 reads LNHNV; CDR2 reads YYDKDF (reference sequence). The CDR3 has 14 amino acids. J lost 7 bases, V lost 3 bases, and 2 bases had no gene match. The CDR3 loop reads CATSSDRGNSPLHF. The CDR3 nucleotides are TGTGCCACCAGCAGTGACAGGGGAAATTCACCCCTCCACTTT. Looking up the rest from reference TRBV15 and TRBJ1-6 gives the full variable domain: DAMVIQNPRYQVTQFGKPVTLSCSQTLNHNVMYWYQQKSSQAPKLLFHYYDKDFNNEADTPDNFQSRRPNTSFCFLDIRSPGLGDTAMYLCATSSDRGNSPLHFGNGTRLTVT.

The chain recombines TRBV29-1 with TRBJ1-2, with D possibly matching TRBD1 (5 bases). The germline V gene encodes CDR1 SQVTM and CDR2 ANQGSEA. The V end lost 0 bases, the J end lost 2 bases, and 10 bases lay between the germline ends. This CDR3 contains 14 residues. The DNA of the CDR3 is TGCAGCGTTGAAGATACGGGGGTCAACTATGGCTACACCTTC. It is translated as CSVEDTGVNYGYTF.

This chain links TRBV4-2 with TRBJ2-7, with TRBD2 matching 14 bases. J lost 7 bases, V lost 0 bases, and 11 bases had no gene match. CDR1 LGHNA and CDR2 YNFKEQ come from the germline V gene. CDR3 size: 18 residues. In DNA, the CDR3 is TGTGCCAGCAGCCAAGATCCCGCGTGGACTAGCGGGAGGTGTGAGCAGTACTTC. It codes for CASSQDPAWTSGRCEQYF.

This clone was observed once. The chain is built from TRBV9 and TRBJ2-7, with 7 bases that match TRBD1. The V and J ends lost 0 bases and 4 bases, in that order; junction bases with no gene match: 4. The CDR3 runs to 14 residues. CDR1 is SGDLS, CDR2 YYNGEE, per germline. The CDR3 spells CASSVVAGGYEQYF. The CDR3 DNA follows: TGTGCCAGCAGCGTAGTGGCAGGGGGTTACGAGCAGTACTTC.

V is TRBV5-1 and J is TRBJ2-1; TRBD1 agrees at 8 bases. This CDR3 region has 14 residues. The J segment lost 6 bases and the V segment lost 0 bases, leaving 2 bases of the junction unmatched. The V gene's germline CDR1 is SGHRS and CDR2 YFSETQ. Written as DNA, the CDR3 is TGCGCCAGCAGCTTGGGGACAGGGAGCAATGAGCAGTTCTTC. Its translation: CASSLGTGSNEQFF.